The 16 T cell receptor beta chains listed next were all sequenced from one sample in a study of OX40 agonist ivuxolimab in advanced cancers. Some clones are missing from TCRdb's copy, which holds only in-frame ones; the method was immunoSEQ multiplex PCR. The table lists 55,000 to 85,000 clones, about 85% of them singletons. This specimen consisted of CD4+ or CD8+ T cells sorted from blood, obtained in a trial of the OX40 agonist ivuxolimab. The receptors shown here come from an adult with an advanced solid tumor such as melanoma, head and neck, liver or kidney cancer.

This clone has more than one count but fewer than ten. The chain combines TRBV5-8 with TRBJ2-5; 7 bases are shared with TRBD1. CDR1 and CDR2 (germline): SGHTS, YDEGEE. There are 14 residues in the CDR3. The V and J ends lost 4 bases and 0 bases, in that order; junction bases with no gene match: 3. The chain's CDR3 is CASSRGPYQETQYF. CDR3 bases: TGTGCCAGCAGCAGGGGGCCGTACCAAGAGACCCAGTACTTC.

The chain combines TRBV6-5 with TRBJ1-6, with D possibly matching TRBD1 (6 bases). Germline values: CDR1 MNHEY, CDR2 SVGAGI. There are 15 residues in the CDR3. The V end was cut by 2 bases, the J end by 8 bases, with 13 bases between. CDR3 coding DNA: TGTGCCAGCAGTTACGATTCGGCAGGGGATTCACCCCTCCACTTT. Translating gives CASSYDSAGDSPLHF.

This clone has a single count. This sequence joins TRBV15 and TRBJ2-3; D gene ambiguous. The V end lost 0 bases, the J end lost 7 bases, and 8 bases lay between the germline ends. There are 13 residues in the CDR3. Germline values: CDR1 LNHNV, CDR2 YYDKDF (reference sequence). CDR3 amino acids: CATSRDRANTQYF. The CDR3 coding sequence is TGTGCCACCAGCAGAGATCGAGCGAATACGCAGTATTTT.

The chain combines TRBV2 with TRBJ2-7; D is ambiguous. The germline V gene encodes CDR1 SNHLY and CDR2 FYNNEI. Trimming removed 8 bases from V and 2 bases from J, with 10 bases in between. The CDR3 covers 12 residues. The CDR3, as DNA: TGTGCCAGCGGAAGACAAACCTACGAGCAGTACTTC. It translates to CASGRQTYEQYF.

The chain is built from TRBV6-5 and TRBJ2-7; 7 nucleotides align to TRBD2. The CDR3 covers 15 residues. V lost 6 bases to trimming and J lost 4 bases; unmatched junction nucleotides: 12. Germline values: CDR1 MNHEY, CDR2 SVGAGI. DNA for the CDR3: TGTGCCAGCAGCCGAACCAAGAGGGGAGGGTACGAGCAGTACTTC. Its translation: CASSRTKRGGYEQYF.

This rearrangement joins TRBV2 to TRBJ2-2; TRBD1 agrees at 9 bases. Germline CDR1 reads SNHLY; CDR2 reads FYNNEI. CDR3 length: 16 residues. After removal of 5 bases from V and 5 bases from J, the junction contained 9 bases not matched to a gene. CDR3 sequence: CASSTDRGSGTGELFF. The CDR3 DNA reads as TGTGCCAGCAGTACTGACAGGGGGTCAGGAACCGGGGAGCTGTTTTTT.

The chain is built from TRBV7-2 and TRBJ2-1; D may match TRBD1 or TRBD2 (5 bases each). This CDR3 spans 15 amino acids. CDR1 is SGHTA, CDR2 FQGNSA, per germline. V was clipped by 1 base and J by 2 bases, with 9 bases between them. CDR3 nucleotides: TGTGCCAGCAGCTTAGGGGGGTATACCTACAATGAGCAGTTCTTC. This encodes CASSLGGYTYNEQFF. Filled out from reference TRBV7-2 and TRBJ2-1, the complete variable domain reads GAGVSQSPSNKVTEKGKDVELRCDPISGHTALYWYRQSLGQGLEFLIYFQGNSAPDKSGLPSDRFSAERTGGSVSTLTIQRTQQEDSAVYLCASSLGGYTYNEQFFGPGTRLTVL.

This chain joins TRBV2 and TRBJ1-1, with 8 bases lining up with TRBD1. The V and J ends lost 7 bases and 2 bases, in that order; junction bases with no gene match: 9. Germline CDR1 and CDR2: SNHLY and FYNNEI. The CDR3 runs to 15 residues. CDR3 in amino acids: CASTAGDRFNTEAFF. For the CDR3, the DNA is TGTGCCAGCACCGCGGGGGACAGGTTTAACACTGAAGCTTTCTTT.

The chain has TRBV7-2 and TRBJ1-4, with 7 bases fitting TRBD1. Germline V gene data show CDR1 as SGHTA and CDR2 as FQGNSA. This CDR3 has 16 amino acids. After removal of 5 bases from V and 3 bases from J, the junction contained 9 bases not matched to a gene. The CDR3 DNA is TGTGCCAGCAGCCAATGGAGGGGGCGGTCTAATGAAAAACTGTTTTTT. It yields the protein CASSQWRGRSNEKLFF.

This chain links TRBV4-1 with TRBJ2-1; TRBD2 is a possible D gene (6 bases). Trimming removed 4 bases from V and 6 bases from J, with 10 bases in between. The CDR3 spans 13 residues. Germline assignment: CDR1 MGHRA and CDR2 YSYEKL. CDR3 region: CASSLGGINEQFF. In DNA, the CDR3 is TGCGCCAGCAGCCTCGGGGGTATCAATGAGCAGTTCTTC.

The rearrangement links TRBV5-1 to TRBJ1-4, with unresolved D. Germline loops: CDR1 SGHRS, CDR2 YFSETQ. The CDR3 is 13 amino acids. Between the trimmed V and J ends, which lost 0 bases and 8 bases, there was a span of 8 bases. The CDR3 DNA reads as TGCGCCAGCAGCTTGGGCAGTGGGGAAAAACTGTTTTTT. Amino acids: CASSLGSGEKLFF.

The gene calls are TRBV28 and TRBJ2-2; D possibly matches TRBD1 or TRBD2 (7 bases each). The V gene lost 2 bases and the J gene lost 6 bases, with 13 bases spanning the gap. CDR1 is MDHEN, CDR2 SYDVKM, per germline. The CDR3 is 15 amino acids. This CDR3 is CASSLRQGGSGELFF. CDR3 bases: TGTGCCAGCAGTTTAAGGCAGGGGGGGTCCGGGGAGCTGTTTTTT.

The rearrangement joins TRBV29-1 to TRBJ1-1; weak D call: TRBD1 (5 bases). Trimming shortened V by 4 bases and J by 7 bases, and 22 bases separated the two germline ends. Germline loops: CDR1 SQVTM, CDR2 ANQGSEA. The CDR3 runs 15 residues. The CDR3 protein is CSVAYLDLRQSEAFF. Here the CDR3 DNA reads TGCAGCGTTGCCTATCTCGACTTAAGACAGAGTGAAGCTTTCTTT. The variable domain in full, completed from reference TRBV29-1 and TRBJ1-1, reads SAVISQKPSRDICQRGTSLTIQCQVDSQVTMMFWYRQQPGQSLTLIATANQGSEATYESGFVIDKFPISRPNLTFSTLTVSNMSPEDSSIYLCSVAYLDLRQSEAFFGQGTRLTVV.

The chain links TRBV5-1 to TRBJ2-5; 9 positions match TRBD1. Unmatched junction bases numbered 11, after V lost 4 bases and J lost 4 bases. Germline assignment: CDR1 SGHRS and CDR2 YFSETQ. The CDR3 totals 16 residues. CDR3 in DNA: TGCGCCAGCAGCCGTCTTGGGACAGGGCTCAGAGAGACCCAGTACTTC. Its translation is CASSRLGTGLRETQYF.

The chain employs TRBV18 and TRBJ2-4, with TRBD1 identical over 12 bases. V dropped 1 base and J dropped 6; count of bases not matched to a gene: 4. This CDR3 spans 16 amino acids. CDR1 and CDR2 from the germline V gene are KGHSH and LQKENI. CDR3 sequence: CASSPRGQGALNIQYF. In nucleotides, the CDR3 is TGTGCCAGCTCACCACGGGGACAGGGGGCCTTAAACATTCAGTACTTC.

The chain joins TRBV10-1 to TRBJ2-1, with D unresolved. V was pared by 4 bases and J by 9 bases, with 13 bases between. The CDR3 loop spans 13 amino acids. Per germline, CDR1 WNHNN and CDR2 SYGVQD (reference sequence). The CDR3 region has the DNA TGCGCCAGCAGTGGACCGATTGTTGGTGAGCAGTTCTTC. It translates to CASSGPIVGEQFF.